Included here is one T cell receptor (beta chain) sequence, with context. Its antigen is unknown. No per-base quality is available; no much larger clone lies one base away. Whole blood was collected in K2EDTA tubes by collaborating institutions according to the institutions' own protocols. Collaborator samples were shipped for TCRbeta analysis as frozen whole blood, isolated PBMCs, or DNA extracted from either sample type. This specimen belongs to a study of blood T cell repertoires in COVID-19 (dated by TCRdb to about 2020). Study-level background: Samples from collaborators originated in the United States, Italy and Spain and spanned both the acute and convalescent phases of COVID-19. The material from the prospective study consisted of cDNA or gDNA derived from T cells, B-cell-depleted T cells, or PBMCs. The dataset comprised deeply sampled blood TCRbeta repertoires from subjects exposed to, actively infected with, or recovered from COVID-19. The repertoires were released in a freely available public database meant as a resource for research on the immune response to SARS-CoV-2. The samples were drawn from two sources: the first 160 participants of the ongoing ImmuneRACE study, and over 950 subjects contributed by 6 global collaborators. Nearly every sample came with metadata listing a de-identified subject ID, COVID-19 status, age in years and sex. Where HLA class I and class II types were available, the types were taken from metadata supplied by the sample provider, not from assay-based typing. Results and caveats for the whole study, not just this receptor: The quantity of clinical and demographic metadata differed by source and by participant and was supplied without curation.

The immunoSEQ Assay, a bias-controlled multiplex PCR, was used to amplify TCRbeta CDR3 regions from genomic DNA. The authors' analysis ran thus. Within the assay, amplification of reference gene primers was used to estimate how many nucleated cells each sample contained. To quantify the absolute abundance of each unique TCRbeta CDR3 rearrangement, sequence reads were collapsed and filtered. Productive Simpson clonality was computed per sample as the square root of Simpson's diversity index over productive rearrangements. Imported from immuneACCESS, the table was reduced by TCRdb to in-frame sequences with V and J called. These copies leave out some clones; in studies compared against another copy, an unresolved V gene accounts for under half, and the cause of the remainder is not known. The V and J calls and clone size come from that table; D and trimming were worked out from the DNA. The sample contains more than 75,000 clones, about 86% of them found a single time. Jointly, the top ten make up 1.2% of the sample.

From the germline V gene, CDR1 is LGHNA and CDR2 is YSLEER. Germline trimming amounts to 0 bases on V and 5 bases on J, with 2 as the count of junction bases outside the gene matches. From the cysteine through the phenylalanine, the CDR3 covers 15 amino acids. Here the CDR3 DNA is all that survives: 45 bases in frame from base 1. This TCR derives from a man at least 80 years old with active or convalescent COVID-19. The chain is made from TRBV4-3 and TRBJ1-5; the junction holds 9 bases that match TRBD1. The sequenced material came from peripheral blood. CDR3 reads: CASSQDWTGDQPQHF. The DNA reads as follows: TGCGCCAGCAGCCAAGACTGGACAGGGGATCAGCCCCAGCATTTT.